This TCR beta chain came from a study of cytomegalovirus exposure and HLA in healthy donors. PCR involved 60 Vbeta and 13 Jbeta primers. Sequenced by immunoSEQ multiplex PCR; TCRdb stores in-frame clones only, minus some. The specimen's table records roughly 140,000 clones. CDR3 length: 16 amino acids. Germline V gives CDR1 GTSNPN, CDR2 SVGIG (reference sequence). Unmatched junction bases numbered 14, after V lost 6 bases and J lost 3 bases. The rearrangement uses TRBV30 and TRBJ1-2, with 9 nucleotides matching TRBD1. The sequence was obtained from a male donor in good health and CMV-seronegative. Material: PBMCs. DNA of the CDR3: TGTGCCTGTTCCTTGGGGACAGGGTTAAGTCACTATGGCTACACCTTC. Residues: CACSLGTGLSHYGYTF.